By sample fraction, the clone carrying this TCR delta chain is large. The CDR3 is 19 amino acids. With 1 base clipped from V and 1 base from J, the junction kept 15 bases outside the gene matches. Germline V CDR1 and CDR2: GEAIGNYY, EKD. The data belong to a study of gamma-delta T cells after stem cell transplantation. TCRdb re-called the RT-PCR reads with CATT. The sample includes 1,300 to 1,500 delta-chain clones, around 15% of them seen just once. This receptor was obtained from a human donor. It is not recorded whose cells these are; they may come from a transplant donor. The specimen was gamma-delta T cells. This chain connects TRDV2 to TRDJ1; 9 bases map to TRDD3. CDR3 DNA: TGTGCCTGTGACACGGTCTTACTGGGGGACCGGGTTTCCACCGATAAACTCATCTTT. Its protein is CACDTVLLGDRVSTDKLIF.